This paragraph reports one TCR beta chain. No antigen is known for it. Trimming removed 8 bases from V and 2 bases from J, with 13 bases in between. CDR3 size: 13 residues. Germline V gene lookup returns CDR1 MGHDK and CDR2 SYGVNS. These data belong to a study of siplizumab effects on memory and regulatory T cells. Overall study results and limits: Naive-or-memory phenotypes were unassignable for roughly 75-95% of proliferating CD4+ or CD8+ clones.

The data were produced by immunoSEQ multiplex PCR, yet TCRdb's version contains in-frame clones alone and is incomplete. The sample includes over 100,000 clones, under 95% seen only once; the top ten take about 0.7%. This chain connects TRBV25-1 to TRBJ2-7; a possible D gene is TRBD1 (6 bases). The sequencing input was Tregs sorted from blood. The TCR originated in a human donor in good health. CDR3 amino acids: CASPIGGAYEQYF. Here the CDR3 DNA reads TGTGCCAGCCCCATAGGGGGAGCCTACGAGCAGTACTTC.